These T cell receptor beta chains were read from a single sample in a study of metastatic and nonmetastatic thyroid tumors. Using MiXCR, TCRdb reanalyzed the PCR reads. The sample yields under 25,000 clones, less than 20% seen once. Input material: blood. These receptors were taken from a female donor with papillary thyroid cancer or a benign thyroid nodule (not recorded which). Some clones in this sample may be carry-over from other donors' samples. Each CDR3 is given with its conserved first and last residue. The order of the fields is clone size, J gene, D gene, V gene, CDR3 DNA, CDR3 protein. The D gene is left open where the match is weak. Size tells how often a clone was seen (once, few, many) or the class of an expanded clone, and some rows leave it out.

many	TRBJ1-5	.	TRBV6-1	TGTGCCAGCAGTGTTCGGCGCACTAATCAGCCCCAGCATTTT	CASSVRRTNQPQHF
many	TRBJ1-5	.	TRBV18	TGTGCCAGCTCACCACGGATCAATCAGCCCCAGCATTTT	CASSPRINQPQHF
many	TRBJ2-5	TRBD1	TRBV5-1	TGCGCCAGCAGCGGAGAGGACAGGGGGGAGGAAGAGACCCAGTACTTC	CASSGEDRGEEETQYF
.	TRBJ1-5	.	TRBV9	TGTGCCAGCAGCGTAGAAGACGTTTGGAGTCAGCCCCAGCATTTT	CASSVEDVWSQPQHF
many	TRBJ1-5	.	TRBV20-1	TGCAGTGGGGCGGTAAGCAATCAGCCCCAGCATTTT	CSGAVSNQPQHF
few	TRBJ2-2	TRBD2	TRBV10-3	TGTGCCATCGGGAGGAGGAGTTGGACTAGCGGGGGAAACACCGGGGATCTGTTTTTT	CAIGRRSWTSGGNTGDLFF
many	TRBJ1-5	.	TRBV7-9	TGTGCCAGCAGCGCAGACAATCAGCCCCAGCATTTT	CASSADNQPQHF
.	TRBJ1-2	.	TRBV7-3	TGTGCCAGCAGCCCCGACACTAACTATGGCTACACCTTC	CASSPDTNYGYTF
.	TRBJ2-7	TRBD1	TRBV30	TGTGCCTGGAGTGCTACAGGGGAAGAGCAGTACTTC	CAWSATGEEQYF
.	TRBJ2-1	.	TRBV20-1	TGCAGTGCTAGCGCTGACAGGCCGAGCTCCTACAATGAGCAGTTCTTC	CSASADRPSSYNEQFF
many	TRBJ2-1	TRBD2	TRBV24-1	TGTGCCACCAGTGATTCAAAAGTAGCGGGAGGGTCCTACAATGAGCAGTTCTTC	CATSDSKVAGGSYNEQFF
.	TRBJ2-2	.	TRBV5-1	TGCGCCAGCAGTCGATTGGTTATCACCGGGGATCTGTTTTTT	CASSRLVITGDLFF
many	TRBJ1-1	.	TRBV13	TGTGCCAGCAGCTTAGAGTCCGGGGAGGAAGCTTTCTTT	CASSLESGEEAFF
.	TRBJ2-2	TRBD1	TRBV5-1	TGCGCCAGCAGCTCCGGACAGGGGGGCGGGGAGCTGTTTTTT	CASSSGQGGGELFF
many	TRBJ1-1	TRBD1	TRBV18	TGTGCCAGCTCACCACGTTATGTAGGGGGCTTTACTGAAGCTTTCTTT	CASSPRYVGGFTEAFF
few	TRBJ1-2	.	TRBV12-3/TRBV12-4	TGTGCCAGCAGTTTGATCGGGTTAGGGTCGTCTAACTATGGCTACACCTTC	CASSLIGLGSSNYGYTF
once	TRBJ2-7	.	TRBV20-1	TGCAGTGCTAGAGATCGGCGACAGTTCTACGAGCAGTACTTC	CSARDRRQFYEQYF
.	TRBJ1-5	.	TRBV6-1	TGTGCCAGCAGTGAAATGCGCCAGTATCAGCCCCAGCATTTT	CASSEMRQYQPQHF
many	TRBJ1-4	TRBD1	TRBV9	TGTGCCAGCAGCGTGACAGGGAAAAGAGGAGAAAAACTGTTTTTT	CASSVTGKRGEKLFF
medium-sized	TRBJ1-2	.	TRBV7-2	TGTGCCAGCAGCTTGATACAAGGGGATGGCTACACCTTC	CASSLIQGDGYTF
many	TRBJ2-1	.	TRBV19	TGTGCCAGTAGTATAGGGGCGGCTTTTAATGAGCAGTTCTTC	CASSIGAAFNEQFF
.	TRBJ2-5	TRBD1	TRBV10-3	TGTGCCATCAGTGCTCCAGATGGGCTAGCAGGGGGAGAAGAGACCCAGTACTTC	CAISAPDGLAGGEETQYF
many	TRBJ1-5	.	TRBV2	TGTGCCAGCAGTGCTGGTACTAATCAGCCCCAGCATTTT	CASSAGTNQPQHF
many	TRBJ1-6	.	TRBV11-2	TGTGCCAGCAGCTTAGTTCAGAAGTCACCCCTCCACTTT	CASSLVQKSPLHF
many	TRBJ1-2	.	TRBV4-2	TGTGCCAGCAGCTCAAATTCCGGGGGCTATGGCTACACCTTC	CASSSNSGGYGYTF
medium-sized	TRBJ1-2	.	TRBV6-5	TGTGCCAGCAGTTACACTGGGACAACAAAGGATGGCTACACCTTC	CASSYTGTTKDGYTF
.	TRBJ2-5	.	TRBV18	TGTGCCAGCTCAACTGGCCTAACTAGGTATGACGAGACCCAGTACTTC	CASSTGLTRYDETQYF
medium-sized	TRBJ2-7	TRBD1	TRBV30	TGTGCCTGGAGTGTTCTTGGGACAGGAGCCTACGAGCAGTACTTC	CAWSVLGTGAYEQYF
many	TRBJ1-2	.	TRBV7-9	TGTGCCAGCAGCTTAGTGTCTAACTATGGCTACACCTTC	CASSLVSNYGYTF
many	TRBJ2-5	TRBD1	TRBV29-1	TGCAGCGTTGAAGGTAGAGGGGGCGGGGAGACCCAGTACTTC	CSVEGRGGGETQYF
many	TRBJ1-6	.	TRBV5-1	TGCGCCAGCAGCTCGGCTGGACAGCGATATAATTCACCCCTCCACTTT	CASSSAGQRYNSPLHF
.	TRBJ1-2	.	TRBV2	TGTGCCAGCACGTGGGATAGACTTGGCTACACCTTC	CASTWDRLGYTF
.	TRBJ2-3	.	TRBV20-1	TGCAGTGCTTTCCACTGGAAGAATAGCACAGATACGCAGTATTTT	CSAFHWKNSTDTQYF